The source of this T cell receptor (beta chain) is a study of OX40 agonist ivuxolimab in advanced cancers. About the research overall: The drug used for patients, ivuxolimab, was an agonistic anti-OX40 (CD134) antibody.

CDR3 size: 16 residues. Germline CDR1 reads MGHRA; CDR2 reads YSYEKL. After removal of 1 base from V and 0 bases from J, the junction contained 2 bases not matched to a gene. Libraries were prepared by immunoSEQ multiplex PCR; TCRdb keeps only in-frame clonotypes and omits some of them. The table lists approximately 77,000 clones, over 75% of them singletons, with roughly 7.1% in the top ten. With regard to this clone: Its antigen is unidentified.

The study's findings and limits: Compared with CD4+, CD8+ T cells on average had more expanded clones. At doses 0.1 to 3.0 mg/kg, CD4+ and CD8+ clones expanded.

This receptor was identified in an adult with an advanced solid tumor such as melanoma, head and neck, liver or kidney cancer. The gene calls are TRBV4-1 and TRBJ2-3, with 9 bases that match TRBD1. The source material was CD4+ or CD8+ T cells sorted from blood, sampled in a trial of the OX40 agonist ivuxolimab. The CDR3 region has the DNA TGCGCCAGCAGCCAAGGACAGGGGGTAAGCACAGATACGCAGTATTTT. Encoded protein: CASSQGQGVSTDTQYF.